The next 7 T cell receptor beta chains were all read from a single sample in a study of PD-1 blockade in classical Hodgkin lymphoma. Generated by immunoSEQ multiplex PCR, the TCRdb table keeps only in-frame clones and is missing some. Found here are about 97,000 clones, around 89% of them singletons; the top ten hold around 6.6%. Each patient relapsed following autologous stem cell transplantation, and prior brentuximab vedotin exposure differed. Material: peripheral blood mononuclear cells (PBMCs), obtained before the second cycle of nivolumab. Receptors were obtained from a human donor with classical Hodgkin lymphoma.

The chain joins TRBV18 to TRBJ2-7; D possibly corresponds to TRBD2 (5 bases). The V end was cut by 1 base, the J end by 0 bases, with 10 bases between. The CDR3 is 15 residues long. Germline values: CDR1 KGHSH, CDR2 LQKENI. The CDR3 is CASSPLRTYSYEQYF. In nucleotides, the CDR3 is TGTGCCAGCTCACCACTAAGGACTTACTCCTACGAGCAGTACTTC.

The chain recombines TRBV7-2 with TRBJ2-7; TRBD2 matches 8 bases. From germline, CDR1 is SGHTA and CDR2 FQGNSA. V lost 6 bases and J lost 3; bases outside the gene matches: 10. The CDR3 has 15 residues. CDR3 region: CASRTSGLVIYEQYF. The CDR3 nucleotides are TGTGCCAGCAGAACCTCGGGACTAGTTATCTACGAGCAGTACTTC.

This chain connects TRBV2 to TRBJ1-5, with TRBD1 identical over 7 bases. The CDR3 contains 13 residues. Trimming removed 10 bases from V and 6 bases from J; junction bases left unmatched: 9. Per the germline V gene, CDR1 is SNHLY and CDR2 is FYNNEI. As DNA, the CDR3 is TGTGCCACCACCTCGGGACAGCGTCAGCCCCAGCATTTT. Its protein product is CATTSGQRQPQHF.

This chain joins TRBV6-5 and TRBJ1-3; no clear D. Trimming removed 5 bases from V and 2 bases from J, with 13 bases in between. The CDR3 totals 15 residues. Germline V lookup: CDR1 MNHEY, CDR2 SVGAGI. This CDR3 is CASSRDPHAGNTIYF. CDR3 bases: TGTGCCAGCAGTAGAGACCCACATGCTGGAAACACCATATATTTT.

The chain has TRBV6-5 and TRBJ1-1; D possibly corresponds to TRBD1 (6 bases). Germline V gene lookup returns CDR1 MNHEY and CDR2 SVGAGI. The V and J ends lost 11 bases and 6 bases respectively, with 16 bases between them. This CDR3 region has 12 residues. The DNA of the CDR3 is TGTGCCTCCCGGGGCAGGGGCGCTGAAGCTTTCTTT. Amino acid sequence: CASRGRGAEAFF.

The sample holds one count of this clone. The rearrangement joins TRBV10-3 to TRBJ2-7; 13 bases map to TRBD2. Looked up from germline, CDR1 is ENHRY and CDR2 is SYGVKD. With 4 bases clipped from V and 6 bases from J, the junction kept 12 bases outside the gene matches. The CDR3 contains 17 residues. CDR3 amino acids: CAISVVTSGGAGREQYF. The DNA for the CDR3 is TGTGCCATCAGTGTTGTAACTAGCGGGGGGGCGGGACGCGAGCAGTACTTC.

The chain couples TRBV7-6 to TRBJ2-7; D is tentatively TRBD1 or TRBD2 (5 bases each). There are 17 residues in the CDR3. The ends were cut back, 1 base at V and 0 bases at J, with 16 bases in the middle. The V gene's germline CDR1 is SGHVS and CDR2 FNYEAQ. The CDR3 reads CASSLVGTDLFSYEQYF. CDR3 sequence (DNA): TGTGCCAGCAGCTTAGTCGGGACGGACCTTTTCTCCTACGAGCAGTACTTC.